This entry describes one T cell receptor beta chain. The junction departs from germline at one end; a sequencing error may be responsible. The authors made TCR cDNA by 5'RACE template switching, adding a universal primer site and UMIs. In TCRdb, the 5' RACE reads were re-called with MiXCR into one record per CDR3 protein. The data contain some 600,000 distinct CDR3 sequences, roughly 12% of them singletons. These data belong to a study of T cells after yellow fever vaccination. Study-level background: When fractions had low cell numbers, they were prepared with SMART-Seq v4 Ultra Low Input.

CDR1 is MDHEN and CDR2 is SYDVKM in the germline V gene. This CDR3 contains 16 residues. Here the sequenced sample was PBMCs, taken on the day of the yellow fever booster vaccination. This chain uses TRBV28 with TRBJ2-2; D tentatively reads TRBD1 or TRBD2 (5 bases each). This clonotype was sampled from a man under 40 who received the YFV17D yellow fever vaccine. The DNA of the CDR3 is TGTGCCAGCAGTTTAAGTTCGGGGCTCAACACCGGGGAGCCGTTTTTT. This gives the protein CASSLSSGLNTGEPFF.